This entry concerns a single TCR beta chain. Its antigen is unknown. Isolated RNA was reverse transcribed in full, so expressed TCRB transcripts were sequenced. Sequencing used immunoSEQ multiplex PCR; TCRdb keeps in-frame clones, though not all of them. The data contain about 700,000 clones, over 10% of them singletons. This sample was included in a study of beta chain features in type 1 diabetes. Findings and caveats of the study: TCRB CDR3s from Type 1 diabetes patients were moderately but significantly shorter in all four CD4+ subsets.

The material sequenced was naive CD4+ T cells from blood. This TCR was recovered from a man between 18 and 29 years old with type 1 diabetes.

The CDR3 spells CASSFDGVGAYSPLHF. CDR3 DNA: TGTGCCAGCAGCTTTGACGGGGTTGGTGCATATTCACCCCTCCACTTT. The V call is TRBV5-4, the J call TRBJ1-6; D is uncertain. The V end lost 2 bases, the J end lost 8 bases, and 17 bases lay between the germline ends. This CDR3 has 16 residues. The germline CDR1 and CDR2 sequences are SGHNT and YYREEE (reference sequence).